The rows below give T cell receptor beta chains drawn from one sample of a study of radiotherapy plus CTLA-4 blockade in lung cancer. TCRdb keeps only in-frame clones here, not all; method: immunoSEQ multiplex PCR. The table lists 95,000 to 150,000 clones, 90% of them singletons. The sample was peripheral blood, taken from a patient treated with radiotherapy plus ipilimumab. The receptor set was obtained from a human donor with non-small cell lung cancer that progressed on radiotherapy plus ipilimumab. Both conserved end residues are part of each CDR3. Each record gives: clone size, D gene, V gene, CDR3 length, J gene, CDR3 DNA, CDR3 protein. D genes are given only for firm matches. Rows may omit the clone size; those that give it use once, few, many or a size class.

.	TRBD1	TRBV29-1	15	TRBJ1-3	TGCAGCGTTAGGACAGGGGGCTTAGGTGGAAACACCATATATTTT	CSVRTGGLGGNTIYF
.	TRBD1	TRBV5-4	15	TRBJ2-2	TGTGCCAGCAGCCGACAGGGTAGGGACACCGGGGAGCTGTTTTTT	CASSRQGRDTGELFF
once	TRBD1	TRBV2	12	TRBJ1-1	TGTGCCAGCAGCCCGACAGGGCTAGAAGCTTTCTTT	CASSPTGLEAFF
once	TRBD2	TRBV4-1	17	TRBJ2-2	TGCGCCAGCAGCTCAAGGTTCCTAGCGGGAAACACCGGGGAGCTGTTTTTT	CASSSRFLAGNTGELFF
.	.	TRBV19	13	TRBJ2-7	TGTGCCAGTAGTATTGTGGGCGGCAACGAGCAGTACTTC	CASSIVGGNEQYF
few	TRBD2	TRBV6-6	14	TRBJ2-7	TGTGCCAGCAAAGCACTAGCGGGAGGCTACGAGCAGTACTTC	CASKALAGGYEQYF
.	TRBD1	TRBV19	15	TRBJ1-4	TGTGCCAGTACCACAACAGGGGTTGCTAATGAAAAACTGTTTTTT	CASTTTGVANEKLFF
few	.	TRBV5-1	16	TRBJ2-7	TGCGCCAGCAGCTGGAAGACTACAGCGGAGGACTACGAGCAGTACTTC	CASSWKTTAEDYEQYF
.	TRBD2	TRBV5-5	16	TRBJ2-3	TGTGCCAGCAGCTTGGGAGCTAGCGGGAGAACAGATACGCAGTATTTT	CASSLGASGRTDTQYF
once	.	TRBV5-1	16	TRBJ2-5	TGCGCCAGCAGCTTGGCCTTAGGACACCCCCAAGAGACCCAGTACTTC	CASSLALGHPQETQYF
.	.	TRBV7-9	13	TRBJ2-7	TGTGCCAGCAGCTTCCCTCCACCCCACGAGCAGTACTTC	CASSFPPPHEQYF
.	.	TRBV6-6	15	TRBJ2-7	TGTGCCAGCAGTTATGGGACCCAGAGCTCCTACGAGCAGTACTTC	CASSYGTQSSYEQYF
.	TRBD2	TRBV9	16	TRBJ2-1	TGTGCCAGCAGCGTAGGGGCTAGCGGGAGGGGAAATGAGCAGTTCTTC	CASSVGASGRGNEQFF
few	.	TRBV19	15	TRBJ2-7	TGTGCCAGTAGCACCGTACAGGGATTGGGCTACGAGCAGTACTTC	CASSTVQGLGYEQYF
.	.	TRBV7-2	15	TRBJ2-1	TGTGCCAGCAGCTTAGACGTAGCTTCCTACAATGAGCAGTTCTTC	CASSLDVASYNEQFF
.	.	TRBV4-2	15	TRBJ1-3	TGTGCCAGCAGCCAAGATTGGGTTTCTGGAAACACCATATATTTT	CASSQDWVSGNTIYF
few	TRBD1	TRBV18	15	TRBJ2-7	TGTGCCAGCTCACCGTCGGGGACAGGTTTCCACGAGCAGTACTTC	CASSPSGTGFHEQYF
.	TRBD1	TRBV11-3	14	TRBJ2-2	TGTGCCAGCAGCTGGGACAGCTACACCGGGGAGCTGTTTTTT	CASSWDSYTGELFF
.	TRBD1	TRBV25-1	15	TRBJ2-2	TGTGCCAGCAGAGCCTGGGACAGGGCTACCGGGGAGCTGTTTTTT	CASRAWDRATGELFF
.	.	TRBV12-5	17	TRBJ1-2	TGTGCTAGTGGTTTGGTACTTCCGGGAGGGGTTCACTATGGCTACACCTTC	CASGLVLPGGVHYGYTF
.	TRBD1	TRBV5-1	14	TRBJ1-2	TGCGCCAGCAGCTCGAAACAGGGGGCCTTTGGCTACACCTTC	CASSSKQGAFGYTF
.	.	TRBV7-9	14	TRBJ1-1	TGTGCCAGCAGCTTAGGGGGCACGGACACTGAAGCTTTCTTT	CASSLGGTDTEAFF
.	TRBD1	TRBV10-2	13	TRBJ2-5	TGCGCCAGCAGGGAACAGGGGGTCGAGACCCAGTACTTC	CASREQGVETQYF
once	.	TRBV5-1	16	TRBJ2-2	TGCGCCAGCAGCGCCGACTTAACAGCGAACACCGGGGAGCTGTTTTTT	CASSADLTANTGELFF
.	TRBD2	TRBV19	15	TRBJ2-1	TGTGCCAGTAGTATCGGGACTAGCGGGAGTCATGAGCAGTTCTTC	CASSIGTSGSHEQFF
.	TRBD1	TRBV25-1	13	TRBJ2-5	TGTGCCAGCAGACAGGGGACACGAGAGACCCAGTACTTC	CASRQGTRETQYF
.	TRBD2	TRBV2	15	TRBJ2-3	TGTGCCAGCAGAAATAGCGGGACCCGGGCAGATACGCAGTATTTT	CASRNSGTRADTQYF
.	TRBD1	TRBV5-1	15	TRBJ2-7	TGCGCCAGCAGCTTGACAGGGGGTCAACCCTACGAGCAGTACTTC	CASSLTGGQPYEQYF
once	.	TRBV9	16	TRBJ2-1	TGTGCCAGCAGCCTAGGGCGGGGCTTCTCCTACAATGAGCAGTTCTTC	CASSLGRGFSYNEQFF
.	TRBD2	TRBV2	16	TRBJ2-3	TGTGCCAGCAGTGTCGCTAGCGGGAGTGATACAGATACGCAGTATTTT	CASSVASGSDTDTQYF
.	TRBD1	TRBV28	15	TRBJ1-2	TGTGCCAGCAGTCCGCTACAGGGGGCTAATTATGGCTACACCTTC	CASSPLQGANYGYTF
.	.	TRBV7-2	15	TRBJ2-1	TGTGCCAGCAGCTTGGCCCTCGGGACTGGCAATGAGCAGTTCTTC	CASSLALGTGNEQFF
.	TRBD2	TRBV13	17	TRBJ2-1	TGTGCCAGCAGCTTACCCTCGCGGACTAGCGGGATAGGTGAGCAGTTCTTC	CASSLPSRTSGIGEQFF
.	.	TRBV18	13	TRBJ2-2	TGTGCCAGCTCACCAAGAGACACCGGGGAGCTGTTTTTT	CASSPRDTGELFF
once	.	TRBV9	14	TRBJ2-7	TGTGCCAGCAGCGTAGGATCTTTATCCTACGAGCAGTACTTC	CASSVGSLSYEQYF
.	.	TRBV9	13	TRBJ1-1	TGTGCCAGCAGCGTTAGGTTGAACACTGAAGCTTTCTTT	CASSVRLNTEAFF
.	.	TRBV29-1	10	TRBJ1-1	TGCAGCGTGTGGGCCGCAAGAGCTTTCTTT	CSVWAARAFF
.	.	TRBV5-1	12	TRBJ2-1	TGCGCCAGCAGTCGGGAGTTCGATGAGCAGTTCTTC	CASSREFDEQFF
.	TRBD2	TRBV5-4	18	TRBJ2-3	TGTGCCAGCAGCGGCCCCGGCGGACTAGCGGGAGAGGTAGATACGCAGTATTTT	CASSGPGGLAGEVDTQYF
.	TRBD1	TRBV10-3	13	TRBJ2-7	TGTGCCATCAGTGAAGGAGGACAGGGCGAGCAGTACTTC	CAISEGGQGEQYF
.	.	TRBV2	12	TRBJ2-7	TGTGCCAGCAGGGGGCCTCCTTCCGAGCAGTACTTC	CASRGPPSEQYF
.	.	TRBV19	12	TRBJ1-2	TGTGCCAGTAGACCGGGGTATGAGGGCTACACCTTC	CASRPGYEGYTF
.	TRBD1	TRBV2	14	TRBJ1-1	TGTGCCAGCAGTGAGGGGACAGAGAACACTGAAGCTTTCTTT	CASSEGTENTEAFF
.	.	TRBV19	13	TRBJ2-7	TGTGCCAGTAGTATTTCACTTTCCTACGAGCAGTACTTC	CASSISLSYEQYF
.	TRBD2	TRBV2	13	TRBJ2-3	TGTGCCAGCAAGGGCGGGAGGGAAGATACGCAGTATTTT	CASKGGREDTQYF
.	TRBD1	TRBV5-6	15	TRBJ2-1	TGTGCCAGCAGCTTGTTCGGGACAGTGGTAAATGAGCAGTTCTTC	CASSLFGTVVNEQFF
.	.	TRBV5-4	13	TRBJ2-1	TGTGCCAGCAGCTTGGGACTACCCAATGAGCAGTTCTTC	CASSLGLPNEQFF
.	.	TRBV5-5	14	TRBJ1-1	TGTGCCAGCAGCGCCCTGGGCGGGGTGACTGAAGCTTTCTTT	CASSALGGVTEAFF
.	TRBD1	TRBV4-1	15	TRBJ2-7	TGCGCCAGCAGCCAAGAACCGACAGGGAGCTACGAGCAGTACTTC	CASSQEPTGSYEQYF
.	.	TRBV9	15	TRBJ2-3	TGTGCCAGCAGCGTAGACGGCGCGGGGAGAGATACGCAGTATTTT	CASSVDGAGRDTQYF
.	.	TRBV6-6	14	TRBJ2-2	TGTGCCAGCAGCCCCTGGCCGAACACCGGGGAGCTGTTTTTT	CASSPWPNTGELFF
.	.	TRBV5-4	16	TRBJ2-7	TGTGCCAGCAGCAAGGAAGCAGGCCAAGGGGATTACGAGCAGTACTTC	CASSKEAGQGDYEQYF
.	TRBD1	TRBV6-1	15	TRBJ2-3	TGTGCCAGCAGCAGACAGGGGGATCGCACAGATACGCAGTATTTT	CASSRQGDRTDTQYF
.	TRBD2	TRBV7-3	17	TRBJ2-1	TGTGCCAGCAGCTTAATGGGGAGCGGGAGGGCCCTCAATGAGCAGTTCTTC	CASSLMGSGRALNEQFF
.	.	TRBV9	14	TRBJ1-1	TGTGCCAGCAGCGTAACAGGGATGAACACTGAAGCTTTCTTT	CASSVTGMNTEAFF